The sequence of this TCR beta chain was determined in a study of T cells in Graves' hyperthyroidism and ophthalmopathy. General study findings and limits: In simple terms, a model built on 13 V-J features told ophthalmopathy apart from stable hyperthyroidism.

The investigators amplified TCR beta CDR3 regions from RNA transcripts. HTBI primers were the set used in a first-round RT-PCR of the TCR CDR3. TCRdb itself ran the multiplex PCR reads through MiXCR, one entry per CDR3 protein. This sample has over 500,000 distinct CDR3 sequences, with 12% to 15% found just once. This clonotype was seen many times. The target antigen is unknown. V was shortened by 4 bases and J by 0 bases, with 14 bases between the two germline ends. CDR3 length: 16 amino acids. Germline CDR1 is MDHEN and CDR2 is SYDVKM. The chain recombines TRBV28 with TRBJ2-3, with D uncertain. The sample consisted of blood. The receptor was isolated from a middle-aged woman with Graves' hyperthyroidism. CDR3 in DNA: TGTGCCAGCAGTTCACCTAGGACGACTAGCACAGATACGCAGTATTTT. Its protein is CASSSPRTTSTDTQYF.